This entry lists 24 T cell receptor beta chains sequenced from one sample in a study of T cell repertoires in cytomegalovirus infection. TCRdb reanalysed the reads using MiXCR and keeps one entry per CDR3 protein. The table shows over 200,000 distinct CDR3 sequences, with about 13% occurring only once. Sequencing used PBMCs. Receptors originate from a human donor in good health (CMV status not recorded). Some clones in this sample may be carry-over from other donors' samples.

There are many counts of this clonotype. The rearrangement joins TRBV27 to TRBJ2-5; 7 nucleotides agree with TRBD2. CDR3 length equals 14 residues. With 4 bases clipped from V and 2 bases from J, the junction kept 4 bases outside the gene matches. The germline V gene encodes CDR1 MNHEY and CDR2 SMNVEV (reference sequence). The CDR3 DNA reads TGTGCCAGCAGTTCCCGGGACTATCAAGAGACCCAGTACTTC. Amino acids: CASSSRDYQETQYF.

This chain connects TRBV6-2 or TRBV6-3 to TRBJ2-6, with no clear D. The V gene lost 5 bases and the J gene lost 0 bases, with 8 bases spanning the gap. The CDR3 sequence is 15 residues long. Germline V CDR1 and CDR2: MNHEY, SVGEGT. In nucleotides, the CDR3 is TGTGCCAGCAGTGACTTTTACTCTGGGGCCAACGTCCTGACTTTC. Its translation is CASSDFYSGANVLTF.

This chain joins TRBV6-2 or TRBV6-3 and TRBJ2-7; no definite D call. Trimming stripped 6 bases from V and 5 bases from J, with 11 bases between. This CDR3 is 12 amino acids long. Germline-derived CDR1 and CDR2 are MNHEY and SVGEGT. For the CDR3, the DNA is TGTGCCAGCAGCCAAGTTATCCACGAGCAGTACTTC. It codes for CASSQVIHEQYF.

CDR3 sequence: CASSLEQGGLNEQFF. CDR3 in DNA: TGTGCCAGCAGCTTAGAACAGGGAGGACTCAATGAGCAGTTCTTC. The chain combines TRBV7-9 with TRBJ2-1; the D gene could be TRBD1 or TRBD2 (6 bases each). Trimming took 1 base from V and 6 from J, leaving 13 bases between them. Looked up from germline, CDR1 is SEHNR and CDR2 is FQNEAQ (reference sequence). This CDR3 spans 15 amino acids. The full variable domain, rest sourced from reference TRBV7-9 and TRBJ2-1, is DTGVSQNPRHKITKRGQNVTFRCDPISEHNRLYWYRQTLGQGPEFLTYFQNEAQLEKSRLLSDRFSAERPKGSFSTLEIQRTEQGDSAMYLCASSLEQGGLNEQFFGPGTRLTVL.

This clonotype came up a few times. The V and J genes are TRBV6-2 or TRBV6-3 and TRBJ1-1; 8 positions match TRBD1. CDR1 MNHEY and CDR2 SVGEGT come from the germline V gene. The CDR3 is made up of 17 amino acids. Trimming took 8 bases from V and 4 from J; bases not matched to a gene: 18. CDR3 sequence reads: CASWGDRLLGWATEAFF. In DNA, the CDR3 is TGTGCCAGCTGGGGGGACAGGCTGTTGGGTTGGGCCACTGAAGCTTTCTTT.

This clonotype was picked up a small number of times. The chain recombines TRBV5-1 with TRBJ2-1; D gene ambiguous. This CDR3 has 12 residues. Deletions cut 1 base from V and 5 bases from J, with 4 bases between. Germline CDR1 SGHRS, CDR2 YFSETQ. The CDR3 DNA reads TGCGCCAGCAGCTTGACCGACAATGAGCAGTTCTTC. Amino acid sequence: CASSLTDNEQFF.

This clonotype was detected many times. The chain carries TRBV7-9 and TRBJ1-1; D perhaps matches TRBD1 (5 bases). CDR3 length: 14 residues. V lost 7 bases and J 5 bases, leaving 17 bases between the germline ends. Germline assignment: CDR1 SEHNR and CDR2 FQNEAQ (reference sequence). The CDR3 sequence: CASTLGQGWTEAFF. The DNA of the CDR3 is TGTGCCAGCACCTTGGGGCAGGGTTGGACTGAAGCTTTCTTT.

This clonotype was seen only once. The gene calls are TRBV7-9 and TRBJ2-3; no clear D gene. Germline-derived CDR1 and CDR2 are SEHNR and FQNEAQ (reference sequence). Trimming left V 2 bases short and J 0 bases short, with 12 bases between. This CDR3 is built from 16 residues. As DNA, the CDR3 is TGTGCCAGCAGCTTAAGCGACATTTCCAGCACAGATACGCAGTATTTT. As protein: CASSLSDISSTDTQYF.

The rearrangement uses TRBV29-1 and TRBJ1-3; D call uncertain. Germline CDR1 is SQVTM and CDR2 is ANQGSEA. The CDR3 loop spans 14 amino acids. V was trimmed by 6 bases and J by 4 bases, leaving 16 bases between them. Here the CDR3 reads CSVEDGGKGNTIYF. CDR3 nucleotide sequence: TGCAGCGTGGAGGACGGTGGGAAAGGAAACACCATATATTTT.

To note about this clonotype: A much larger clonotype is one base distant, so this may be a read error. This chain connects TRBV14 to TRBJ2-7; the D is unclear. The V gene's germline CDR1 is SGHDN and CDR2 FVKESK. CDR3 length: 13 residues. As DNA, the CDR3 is TGTGACAGCAGCCAAGTCAGGTTCTACGAGCAGTACTTC. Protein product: CDSSQVRFYEQYF. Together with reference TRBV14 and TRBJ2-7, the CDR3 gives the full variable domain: EAGVTQFPSHSVIEKGQTVTLRCDPISGHDNLYWYRRVMGKEIKFLLHFVKESKQDESGMPNNRFLAERTGGTYSTLKVQPAELEDSGVYFCDSSQVRFYEQYFGPGTRLTVT.

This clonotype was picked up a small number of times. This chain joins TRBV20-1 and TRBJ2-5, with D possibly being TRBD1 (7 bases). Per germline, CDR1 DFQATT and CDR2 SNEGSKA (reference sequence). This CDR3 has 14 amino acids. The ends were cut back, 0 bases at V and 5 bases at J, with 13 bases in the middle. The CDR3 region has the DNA TGCAGTGCTAGAGACGGGGGCAGGGGGGAGACCCAGTACTTC. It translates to CSARDGGRGETQYF.

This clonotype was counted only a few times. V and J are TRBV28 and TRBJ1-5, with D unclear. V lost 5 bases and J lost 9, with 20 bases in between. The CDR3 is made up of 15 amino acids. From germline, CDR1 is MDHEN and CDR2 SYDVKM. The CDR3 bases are TGTGCCAGCAGTATTGTAGCGGCAGCCCAAGGGCCCCAGCATTTT. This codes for CASSIVAAAQGPQHF.

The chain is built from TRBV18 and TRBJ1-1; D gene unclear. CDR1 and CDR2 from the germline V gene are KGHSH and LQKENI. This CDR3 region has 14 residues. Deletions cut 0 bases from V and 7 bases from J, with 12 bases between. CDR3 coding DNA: TGTGCCAGCTCACCACCGGCCCGGAACCGTGAAGCTTTCTTT. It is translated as CASSPPARNREAFF.

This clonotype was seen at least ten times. This CDR3 reads CASRPGGSYNEQFF. The CDR3 nucleotides read TGTGCCAGCAGACCAGGGGGCTCCTACAATGAGCAGTTCTTC. The chain carries TRBV7-2 and TRBJ2-1; 7 nucleotides align to TRBD1. The J segment lost 0 bases and the V segment lost 6 bases, leaving 2 bases of the junction unmatched. CDR3 length: 14 residues. Germline V CDR1 and CDR2: SGHTA, FQGNSA.

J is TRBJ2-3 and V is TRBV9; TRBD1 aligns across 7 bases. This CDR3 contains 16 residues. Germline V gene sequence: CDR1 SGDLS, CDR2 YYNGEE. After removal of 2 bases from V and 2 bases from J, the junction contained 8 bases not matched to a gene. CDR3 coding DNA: TGTGCCAGCAGCGTCGGGACAGCCAGCACCACAGATACGCAGTATTTT. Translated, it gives CASSVGTASTTDTQYF.

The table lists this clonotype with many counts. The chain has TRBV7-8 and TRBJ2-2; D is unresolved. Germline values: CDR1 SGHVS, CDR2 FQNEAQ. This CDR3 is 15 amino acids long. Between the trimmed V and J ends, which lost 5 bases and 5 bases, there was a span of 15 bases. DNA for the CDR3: TGTGCCAGCAGCCCCCCCCGAAGGTCGACCGGGGAGCTGTTTTTT. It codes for CASSPPRRSTGELFF.

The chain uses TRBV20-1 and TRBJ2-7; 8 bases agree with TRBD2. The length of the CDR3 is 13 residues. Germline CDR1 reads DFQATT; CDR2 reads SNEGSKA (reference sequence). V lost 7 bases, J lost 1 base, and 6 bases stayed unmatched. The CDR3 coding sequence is TGCAGTGTCGGGGGGGCGGGTTCCTACGAGCAGTACTTC. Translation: CSVGGAGSYEQYF.

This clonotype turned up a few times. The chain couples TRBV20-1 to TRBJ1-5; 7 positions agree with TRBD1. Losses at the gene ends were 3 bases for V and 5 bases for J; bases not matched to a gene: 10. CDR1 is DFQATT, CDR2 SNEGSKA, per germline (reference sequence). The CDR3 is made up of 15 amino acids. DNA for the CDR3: TGCAGTGCTAGGTTGGACAGGCTGAAGGATCAGCCCCAGCATTTT. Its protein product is CSARLDRLKDQPQHF.

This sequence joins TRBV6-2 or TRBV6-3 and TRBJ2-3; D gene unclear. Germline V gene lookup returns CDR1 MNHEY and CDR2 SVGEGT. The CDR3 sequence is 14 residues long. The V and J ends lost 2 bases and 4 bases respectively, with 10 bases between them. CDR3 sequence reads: CASSYDPEADTQYF. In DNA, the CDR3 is TGTGCCAGCAGTTACGATCCAGAAGCAGATACGCAGTATTTT.

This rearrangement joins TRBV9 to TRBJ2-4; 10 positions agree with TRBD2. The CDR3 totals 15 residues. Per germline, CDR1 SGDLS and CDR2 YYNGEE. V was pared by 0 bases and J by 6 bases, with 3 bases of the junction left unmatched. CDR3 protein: CASSVEASGRNIQYF. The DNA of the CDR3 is TGTGCCAGCAGCGTAGAGGCTAGCGGGAGAAACATTCAGTACTTC. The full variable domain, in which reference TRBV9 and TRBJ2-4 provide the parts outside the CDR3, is DSGVTQTPKHLITATGQRVTLRCSPRSGDLSVYWYQQSLDQGLQFLIQYYNGEERAKGNILERFSAQQFPDLHSELNLSSLELGDSALYFCASSVEASGRNIQYFGAGTRLSVL.

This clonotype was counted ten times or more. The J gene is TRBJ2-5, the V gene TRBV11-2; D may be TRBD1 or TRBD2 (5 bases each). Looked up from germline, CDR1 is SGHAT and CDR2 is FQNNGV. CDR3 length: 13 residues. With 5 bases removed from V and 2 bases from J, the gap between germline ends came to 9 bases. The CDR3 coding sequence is TGTGCCAGCAGCCGGGGACCACAAGAGACCCAGTACTTC. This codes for CASSRGPQETQYF.

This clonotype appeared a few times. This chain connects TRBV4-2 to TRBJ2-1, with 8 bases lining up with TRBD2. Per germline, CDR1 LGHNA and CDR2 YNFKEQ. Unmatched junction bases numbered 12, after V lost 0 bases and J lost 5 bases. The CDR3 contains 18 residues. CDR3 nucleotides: TGTGCCAGCAGCCAAGAGAGGCTGGCCGGGAGGGGTAACAATGAGCAGTTCTTC. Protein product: CASSQERLAGRGNNEQFF.

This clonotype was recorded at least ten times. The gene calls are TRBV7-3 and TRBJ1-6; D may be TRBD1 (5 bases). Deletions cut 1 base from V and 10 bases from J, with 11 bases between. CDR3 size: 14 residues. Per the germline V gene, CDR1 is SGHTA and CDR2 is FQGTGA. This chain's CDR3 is CASSLRGRGSPLHF. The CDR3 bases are TGTGCCAGCAGCTTAAGGGGAAGGGGATCACCCCTCCACTTT.

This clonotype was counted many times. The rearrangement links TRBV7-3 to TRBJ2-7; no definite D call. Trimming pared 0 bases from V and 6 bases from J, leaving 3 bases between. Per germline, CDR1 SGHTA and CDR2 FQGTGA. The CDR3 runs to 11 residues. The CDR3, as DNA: TGTGCCAGCAGCTTAACTCCCGAGCAGTACTTC. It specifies CASSLTPEQYF.